Shown below are 9 T cell receptor beta chains from a single sample sequenced in a study of blood T cell repertoires in COVID-19. Profiling relied on immunoSEQ multiplex PCR, and the TCRdb table lists in-frame clones only, not all of them. The sample has approximately 210,000 clones; 88% are singletons. Sequenced sample: peripheral blood. Receptors were obtained from a human donor in a cohort sampled during active COVID-19.

V is TRBV7-9 and J is TRBJ1-1, with 7 bases identical to TRBD1. The germline CDR1 and CDR2 sequences are SEHNR and FQNEAQ (reference sequence). With V trimmed by 5 bases and J by 0 bases, 3 bases remained unmatched. The CDR3 runs 14 residues. In DNA, the CDR3 is TGTGCCAGCAGCCCGGGACAGATGAACACTGAAGCTTTCTTT. Translating gives CASSPGQMNTEAFF. Full variable domain (missing parts from reference TRBV7-9 and TRBJ1-1): DTGVSQNPRHKITKRGQNVTFRCDPISEHNRLYWYRQTLGQGPEFLTYFQNEAQLEKSRLLSDRFSAERPKGSFSTLEIQRTEQGDSAMYLCASSPGQMNTEAFFGQGTRLTVV.

The chain is built from TRBV7-2 and TRBJ2-5; the match to TRBD1 covers 7 bases. This CDR3 contains 17 residues. Trimming took 4 bases from V and 5 from J; bases not matched to a gene: 16. In germline, CDR1 is SGHTA, CDR2 FQGNSA. DNA of the CDR3: TGTGCCAGCAGCTCCAGGACAGGTTATCAGCAGGGGGAGACCCAGTACTTC. It is translated as CASSSRTGYQQGETQYF.

J is TRBJ2-7 and V is TRBV11-2, with D possibly being TRBD2 (5 bases). This CDR3 is 13 amino acids long. V was cut by 1 base and J by 3 bases, with 7 bases left in between. Germline loops: CDR1 SGHAT, CDR2 FQNNGV. CDR3 residues: CASSLVGVYEQYF. For the CDR3, the DNA is TGTGCCAGCAGCTTAGTGGGAGTCTACGAGCAGTACTTC. The variable domain in full, completed from reference TRBV11-2 and TRBJ2-7, reads EAGVAQSPRYKIIEKRQSVAFWCNPISGHATLYWYQQILGQGPKLLIQFQNNGVVDDSQLPKDRFSAERLKGVDSTLKIQPAKLEDSAVYLCASSLVGVYEQYFGPGTRLTVT.

The V and J genes are TRBV11-2 and TRBJ1-2; perhaps TRBD1 as D (5 bases). There are 13 residues in the CDR3. The germline V gene encodes CDR1 SGHAT and CDR2 FQNNGV. Trimming left V 4 bases short and J 3 bases short, with 9 bases between. The CDR3 sequence: CASSYTTDYGYTF. CDR3 sequence (DNA): TGTGCCAGCAGCTACACGACAGACTATGGCTACACCTTC.

The V and J genes are TRBV6-6 and TRBJ1-4; TRBD1 matches 7 bases. Looked up from germline, CDR1 is MNHNY and CDR2 is SVGAGI (reference sequence). This CDR3 spans 15 amino acids. With V trimmed by 5 bases and J by 8 bases, 11 bases remained unmatched. The CDR3 spells CASSDHRGKVEKLFF. CDR3 in DNA: TGTGCCAGCAGTGACCACAGGGGTAAGGTCGAAAAACTGTTTTTT.

The CDR3 sequence is CASSYAIQGAQPQHF. As DNA, the CDR3 is TGTGCCAGCAGTTACGCAATACAGGGGGCTCAGCCCCAGCATTTT. This rearrangement joins TRBV6-6 to TRBJ1-5; 9 bases align to TRBD1. CDR1 and CDR2 (germline): MNHNY, SVGAGI (reference sequence). The CDR3 totals 15 residues. The ends lost 2 bases at V and 6 bases at J; junction bases unmatched: 5.

The chain recombines TRBV6-5 with TRBJ1-3; tentatively, D is TRBD1 (5 bases). The germline CDR1 and CDR2 sequences are MNHEY and SVGAGI. V was pared by 8 bases and J by 0 bases, with 14 bases between. The CDR3 contains 15 residues. CDR3 region: CASVRDWRSGNTIYF. The CDR3 DNA reads TGTGCCAGCGTCCGGGACTGGCGCTCTGGAAACACCATATATTTT.

This clone has just one count. V is TRBV7-5 and J is TRBJ2-7; the table's D call TRBD2 went unverified against the DNA. TRBV7-5 is a pseudogene. The CDR3 is 12 residues long. CDR3 sequence: CVRSGGAYVQYF. CDR3 nucleotide sequence: TGTGTCAGAAGCGGCGGGGCCTACGTGCAGTACTTC.

CDR3 loop: CSGRQGPNEQFF. CDR3 DNA sequence: TGCAGCGGAAGACAGGGTCCCAATGAGCAGTTCTTC. The genes are TRBV29-1 and TRBJ2-1, with 7 bases fitting TRBD1. The CDR3 has 12 residues. CDR1 is SQVTM, CDR2 ANQGSEA, per germline. Trimming removed 7 bases from V and 6 bases from J; junction bases left unmatched: 6.